This TCR beta chain was recorded in a study of T cell responses to AZD1222 COVID-19 vaccine. The CDR3 totals 14 residues. Germline assignment: CDR1 MNHNS and CDR2 SASEGT. Losses at the gene ends were 4 bases for V and 7 bases for J; bases not matched to a gene: 5. Generated by immunoSEQ multiplex PCR, the TCRdb table keeps only in-frame clones and is missing some. Among about 200,000 clones listed, 85% to 95% were seen once. Whole-study findings and limits: Reportedly, nearly half of unique spike TCRs recognized epitopes outside B.1.351/B.1.1.7 mutations. Only six people who got AZD1222 tested seropositive at baseline. Every sample of the repertoires postdated the peak T cell response. Most donors were white British and more were female, and clonal diversity was possibly underestimated.

As concerns this clone: Its antigen is as yet unknown.

The receptor comes from an adult in good health. The chain links TRBV6-1 to TRBJ1-2; 11 bases match TRBD1. The sequencing here drew on peripheral blood, taken on day 0 of MenACWY control vaccination. CDR3 coding DNA: TGTGCCAGCAGTGTAGGACAGGGGGCCGGTGGCTACACCTTC. Its protein is CASSVGQGAGGYTF.